These 28 T cell receptor beta chains share one sample of origin, sequenced in a study of CD8 T cells in Susac syndrome. An amount of RNA that ranged from about 0.45 to 1 ug was reverse transcribed with random hexamers. TCRdb reanalysed the immunoSEQ multiplex PCR reads using MiXCR and keeps one entry per CDR3 protein. The table lists about 83,000 distinct CDR3 sequences, approximately 96% of them singletons, with 0.41% in the top ten. The sequenced sample consisted of CD8+ T cells from PBMCs. All receptors come from a human donor with Susac syndrome.

The count of this clonotype is one. The V call is TRBV3-1, the J call TRBJ2-1; D call uncertain. CDR1 is LGHDT and CDR2 is YNNKEL in the germline V gene (reference sequence). Trimming removed 1 base at V and 6 bases at J, with 7 bases between. This CDR3 has 13 residues. The CDR3 DNA is TGTGCCAGCAGCCAAGTTCTCCTCAATGAGCAGTTCTTC. Translating it yields CASSQVLLNEQFF.

The rearrangement joins TRBV29-1 to TRBJ2-5; the D gene is possibly TRBD2 (6 bases). Trimming removed 3 bases from V and 4 bases from J, with 12 bases in between. This CDR3 spans 13 amino acids. In germline, CDR1 is SQVTM, CDR2 ANQGSEA. The CDR3 is CSVDSGRGETQYF. Here the CDR3 DNA reads TGCAGCGTTGATAGCGGTAGGGGAGAGACCCAGTACTTC.

This rearrangement joins TRBV20-1 to TRBJ2-5; 12 nucleotides line up with TRBD2. Germline values: CDR1 DFQATT, CDR2 SNEGSKA (reference sequence). This CDR3 contains 15 residues. V was clipped by 4 bases and J by 2 bases; unmatched bases: 5. For the CDR3, the DNA is TGCAGTGCTACAACAGGACTAGCGGGACAAGAGACCCAGTACTTC. It codes for CSATTGLAGQETQYF.

This chain connects TRBV18 to TRBJ2-2, with D hard to call. The V gene lost 5 bases and the J gene lost 3 bases, with 10 bases spanning the gap. Germline V lookup: CDR1 KGHSH, CDR2 LQKENI. This CDR3 spans 14 amino acids. Here the CDR3 reads CASSGVEYTGELFF. In DNA form, the CDR3 reads TGTGCCAGCTCAGGCGTGGAGTACACCGGGGAGCTGTTTTTT.

The chain couples TRBV6-5 to TRBJ2-1; D may be TRBD1 or TRBD2 (5 bases each). The tail of the sequence fits TRBJ2-7 better, so the J call may be wrong. Germline CDR1 MNHEY, CDR2 SVGAGI. The CDR3 is made up of 13 amino acids. This CDR3 reads CASSPGPRGEQYF. The CDR3 nucleotides read TGTGCCAGCAGTCCGGGACCCCGGGGCGAGCAGTACTTC.

This chain links TRBV27 with TRBJ2-2; unclear D gene. Trimming took 3 bases from V and 7 from J, leaving 12 bases between them. There are 14 residues in the CDR3. Germline loops: CDR1 MNHEY, CDR2 SMNVEV (reference sequence). CDR3 loop: CASSFLKGDGELFF. Here the CDR3 DNA reads TGTGCCAGCAGTTTTCTCAAAGGTGACGGGGAGCTGTTTTTT.

This chain connects TRBV7-9 to TRBJ2-1; 9 nucleotides line up with TRBD2. CDR3 size: 16 residues. Germline CDR1 SEHNR, CDR2 FQNEAQ (reference sequence). Losses at the gene ends were 3 bases for V and 9 bases for J; bases not matched to a gene: 12. CDR3 bases: TGTGCCAGCAGCTTCAGAGCGGGGGGCCAGGGTAGTGAGCAGTTCTTC. Amino acid sequence: CASSFRAGGQGSEQFF.

Only one count was recorded for this clonotype. This chain joins TRBV4-1 and TRBJ2-7; a possible D gene is TRBD2 (5 bases). This CDR3 comprises 14 residues. The V end was cut by 1 base, the J end by 2 bases, with 9 bases between. Germline CDR1 and CDR2: MGHRA and YSYEKL. Here the CDR3 DNA reads TGCGCCAGCAGCCAAGTTCCGGGAACCTACGAGCAGTACTTC. This codes for CASSQVPGTYEQYF.

The chain uses TRBV5-4 and TRBJ1-1, with TRBD1 as a possible D gene (5 bases). V lost 2 bases to trimming and J lost 4 bases, with 12 bases between them. The CDR3 length is 14 residues. In germline, CDR1 is SGHNT, CDR2 YYREEE (reference sequence). CDR3 in amino acids: CASSFSEGITEAFF. Written as DNA, the CDR3 is TGTGCCAGCAGCTTTAGTGAGGGGATCACTGAAGCTTTCTTT.

For the CDR3, the DNA is TGTGCGGTGAATGAGCAGTTCTTC. Amino acids: CAVNEQFF. The V gene is TRBV5-4, the J gene TRBJ2-1; no clear D. Germline lookup yields CDR1 SGHNT and CDR2 YYREEE (reference sequence). The CDR3 loop spans 8 amino acids. Full variable domain (outside the CDR3, taken from reference TRBV5-4 and TRBJ2-1): ETGVTQSPTHLIKTRGQQVTLRCSSQSGHNTVSWYQQALGQGPQFIFQYYREEENGRGNFPPRFSGLQFPNYSSELNVNALELDDSALYLCAVNEQFFGPGTRLTVL.

This rearrangement joins TRBV13 to TRBJ2-7, with D unresolved. V lost 1 base and J 2 bases, leaving 3 bases between the germline ends. The CDR3 has 12 residues. The germline gives CDR1 PRHDT, CDR2 FYEKMQ (reference sequence). DNA for the CDR3: TGTGCCAGCAGCTTAGCCACCTACGAGCAGTACTTC. Translating gives CASSLATYEQYF.

V is TRBV28 and J is TRBJ2-7; D is perhaps TRBD1 or TRBD2 (5 bases each). The CDR3 contains 17 residues. Germline lookup yields CDR1 MDHEN and CDR2 SYDVKM. With 4 bases removed from V and 2 bases from J, the gap between germline ends came to 21 bases. CDR3 nucleotides: TGTGCCAGCAGTTCATCCCCCGGTCAGGGAGACCCCTACGAGCAGTACTTC. This encodes CASSSSPGQGDPYEQYF.

This sequence joins TRBV4-1 and TRBJ1-1; D is possibly TRBD1 (6 bases). CDR3 length equals 15 residues. Between the trimmed V and J ends, which lost 4 bases and 0 bases, there was a span of 12 bases. CDR1 is MGHRA and CDR2 is YSYEKL in the germline V gene. The CDR3 loop reads CASSPGTTVNTEAFF. CDR3 nucleotides: TGCGCCAGCAGCCCCGGGACAACTGTGAACACTGAAGCTTTCTTT.

CDR3 loop: CASSSAGTSGRYEQYF. CDR3 sequence (DNA): TGTGCCAGCAGCTCTGCCGGGACTAGCGGGAGGTACGAGCAGTACTTC. J is TRBJ2-7 and V is TRBV7-2; 15 nucleotides align to TRBD2. Germline CDR1 is SGHTA and CDR2 is FQGNSA. The CDR3 extends over 16 amino acids. After removal of 4 bases from V and 4 bases from J, the junction contained 5 bases not matched to a gene.

The genes are TRBV28 and TRBJ2-3; TRBD2 matches at 8 bases. V shed 6 bases, J shed 8 bases, and the junction held 7 bases outside the gene matches. The CDR3 runs to 13 residues. Per the germline V gene, CDR1 is MDHEN and CDR2 is SYDVKM. In DNA, the CDR3 is TGTGCCAGCAGATTTAGCGGGACGGCTACGCAGTATTTT. Amino acids: CASRFSGTATQYF.

V usage is TRBV20-1 and J usage is TRBJ2-1; D call uncertain. This CDR3 spans 11 amino acids. Germline loops: CDR1 DFQATT, CDR2 SNEGSKA (reference sequence). With 0 bases removed from V and 10 bases from J, the gap between germline ends came to 7 bases. In DNA form, the CDR3 reads TGCAGTGCTAGAGACAATAAGGAGCAGTTCTTC. Its translation is CSARDNKEQFF.

V usage is TRBV27 and J usage is TRBJ2-5; TRBD2 matches 9 bases. There are 17 residues in the CDR3. Losses at the gene ends were 6 bases for V and 5 bases for J; bases not matched to a gene: 16. The germline gives CDR1 MNHEY, CDR2 SMNVEV (reference sequence). For the CDR3, the DNA is TGTGCCAGCAGCCCCGCCAGCGGGGGGAGGGCCGGTGAGACCCAGTACTTC. Its protein product is CASSPASGGRAGETQYF.

By sample fraction, this clonotype is medium-sized. V is TRBV7-9 and J is TRBJ2-7; D not resolved. Germline V gene sequence: CDR1 SEHNR, CDR2 FQNEAQ (reference sequence). The length of the CDR3 is 12 residues. Trimming took 5 bases from V and 6 from J, leaving 11 bases between them. This CDR3 reads CASSPTWGEQYF. The CDR3 region has the DNA TGTGCCAGCAGCCCGACTTGGGGCGAGCAGTACTTC.

A single count supports this clonotype. V gene TRBV7-9 combines with J gene TRBJ2-5, with D possibly being TRBD1 (6 bases). Deletions cut 5 bases from V and 3 bases from J, with 16 bases between. This CDR3 has 15 amino acids. Germline CDR1 reads SEHNR; CDR2 reads FQNEAQ (reference sequence). DNA for the CDR3: TGTGCCAGCAGCCGCCCGATTACAGGGAAAGAGACCCAGTACTTC. Amino acids: CASSRPITGKETQYF.

V usage is TRBV4-1 and J usage is TRBJ2-7; 8 bases are a match to TRBD2. CDR1 and CDR2 (germline): MGHRA, YSYEKL. The CDR3 loop spans 15 amino acids. Losses at the gene ends were 1 base for V and 6 bases for J; bases not matched to a gene: 8. CDR3 region: CASSQGPAGVSEQYF. In DNA form, the CDR3 reads TGCGCCAGCAGCCAAGGTCCAGCGGGAGTCTCCGAGCAGTACTTC.

CDR3 nucleotide sequence: TGTGCCGCGTCGACGGGGACCTACGAGCAGTACTTC. Residues: CAASTGTYEQYF. The chain joins TRBV6-6 to TRBJ2-7, with D maybe TRBD2 (5 bases). The germline V and J ends were trimmed by 11 bases and 2 bases, with 13 bases remaining between them. This CDR3 contains 12 residues. From germline, CDR1 is MNHNY and CDR2 SVGAGI (reference sequence).

V is TRBV9 and J is TRBJ2-2, with D tentatively TRBD1 (6 bases). Trimming left V 0 bases short and J 4 bases short, with 10 bases between. The length of the CDR3 is 15 residues. The germline CDR1 and CDR2 sequences are SGDLS and YYNGEE. The CDR3 region is CASSVEGRGTGELFF. Written as DNA, the CDR3 is TGTGCCAGCAGCGTAGAGGGCAGGGGCACCGGGGAGCTGTTTTTT.

The chain combines TRBV7-2 with TRBJ1-1; a possible D gene is TRBD1 (5 bases). The CDR3 spans 16 residues. Germline V lookup: CDR1 SGHTA, CDR2 FQGNSA. The ends were cut back, 2 bases at V and 1 base at J, with 14 bases in the middle. CDR3 sequence reads: CASSLKWAGKNTEAFF. The CDR3 DNA reads TGTGCCAGCAGCTTAAAGTGGGCAGGGAAGAACACTGAAGCTTTCTTT.

The chain's CDR3 is CATSGSRTSSYNEQFF. DNA for the CDR3: TGTGCCACCAGCGGTTCCAGGACTAGCTCCTACAATGAGCAGTTCTTC. The chain carries TRBV15 and TRBJ2-1; 7 positions agree with TRBD2. This CDR3 comprises 16 residues. Germline loops: CDR1 LNHNV, CDR2 YYDKDF (reference sequence). V was pared by 5 bases and J by 0 bases, with 7 bases of the junction left unmatched.

The J gene is TRBJ2-7, the V gene TRBV20-1, with 8 bases fitting TRBD2. The germline CDR1 and CDR2 sequences are DFQATT and SNEGSKA (reference sequence). The CDR3 length is 14 residues. Trimming at V came to 6 bases and at J to 2 bases, leaving 9 bases not matched to a gene. The CDR3: CSAVAGSGAYEQYF. CDR3 DNA: TGCAGTGCGGTAGCGGGTAGCGGGGCCTACGAGCAGTACTTC.

V gene TRBV15 combines with J gene TRBJ1-2; D perhaps matches TRBD1 (5 bases). V was trimmed by 0 bases and J by 8 bases, leaving 13 bases between them. The CDR3 has 14 amino acids. Germline V CDR1 and CDR2: LNHNV, YYDKDF (reference sequence). The CDR3 nucleotides read TGTGCCACCAGCAGAGATAACGGGGGATGGGGCTACACCTTC. Encoded protein: CATSRDNGGWGYTF.

The V call is TRBV29-1, the J call TRBJ2-7; the D call may be TRBD1 or TRBD2 (5 bases each). This CDR3 has 14 amino acids. Germline CDR1 SQVTM, CDR2 ANQGSEA. The V and J ends lost 3 bases and 3 bases respectively, with 15 bases between them. The CDR3 DNA reads TGCAGCGTTGAGTACCCCACTGGGGGCTACGAGCAGTACTTC. This encodes CSVEYPTGGYEQYF.

The rearrangement links TRBV6-5 to TRBJ2-3; TRBD2 is a possible D gene (5 bases). Germline-derived CDR1 and CDR2 are MNHEY and SVGAGI. CDR3 length equals 14 residues. V was clipped by 6 bases and J by 6 bases, with 16 bases between them. The CDR3 DNA follows: TGTGCCAGCAGCCAGTGGAGGACCCAGGATACGCAGTATTTT. Translating it yields CASSQWRTQDTQYF.